A single sample is the source of the 15 T cell receptor beta chains below, sequenced in a study of TIL therapy for anti-PD-1-resistant metastatic lung cancer. The time point was: pre-treatment sample, taken before nivolumab and TIL therapy. Most excised metastases sampled were pleural nodules or supraclavicular lymph nodes. The immunoSEQ assay was v3. The method was immunoSEQ multiplex PCR; TCRdb's version includes in-frame clones alone and lacks a portion of them. This sample yields 95,000 or so clones, of which roughly 65% are seen a single time; approximately 11% belongs to the top ten. The starting material was tumor tissue, obtained at baseline. Source of these receptors: a person aged 25 to 80 with non-small cell lung cancer.

The V and J genes are TRBV10-2 and TRBJ2-1, with TRBD2 matching over 8 bases. Unmatched junction bases numbered 11, after V lost 10 bases and J lost 6 bases. Per germline, CDR1 WSHSY and CDR2 SAAADI. This CDR3 comprises 14 residues. CDR3 nucleotides: TGCGCCAATCTGGAGGGCGGGAGGCCCAATGAGCAGTTCTTC. Translation gives CANLEGGRPNEQFF.

The V call is TRBV27, the J call TRBJ2-2; D not certain. The CDR3 has 11 residues. Between the trimmed V and J ends, which lost 3 bases and 8 bases, there was a span of 4 bases. Germline V gene sequence: CDR1 MNHEY, CDR2 SMNVEV (reference sequence). The CDR3 reads CASSFRGELFF. DNA for the CDR3: TGTGCCAGCAGTTTTCGGGGGGAGCTGTTTTTT.

The genes are TRBV5-6 and TRBJ1-5, with unresolved D. Trimming stripped 4 bases from V and 7 bases from J, with 18 bases between. This CDR3 contains 15 residues. Germline V gene lookup returns CDR1 SGHDT and CDR2 YYEEEE. Here the CDR3 DNA reads TGTGCCAGCAGCCGTCTGAGCGAGTCAAGGCAGCCCCAGCATTTT. Amino acids: CASSRLSESRQPQHF.

The chain couples TRBV15 to TRBJ1-1, with TRBD1 as a possible D gene (6 bases). This CDR3 comprises 14 residues. The ends were cut back, 1 base at V and 8 bases at J, with 14 bases in the middle. Germline V gives CDR1 LNHNV, CDR2 YYDKDF (reference sequence). The CDR3 coding sequence is TGTGCCACCAGCAGAGGTCCGGGGAGGGGGGAAGCTTTCTTT. Protein product: CATSRGPGRGEAFF. The full variable domain, with the rest looked up from reference TRBV15 and TRBJ1-1, is DAMVIQNPRYQVTQFGKPVTLSCSQTLNHNVMYWYQQKSSQAPKLLFHYYDKDFNNEADTPDNFQSRRPNTSFCFLDIRSPGLGDTAMYLCATSRGPGRGEAFFGQGTRLTVV.

The CDR3 loop reads CASRLDCRTSLPDTQYF. The CDR3 DNA reads TGTGCAAGTCGCTTAGATTGTCGGACTAGCTTGCCAGATACGCAGTATTTT. The rearrangement links TRBV12-2 to TRBJ2-3; the DNA was not compared with TRBD2, the D call given in the table. TRBV12-2 is reported as a pseudogene. The CDR3 is 17 residues long.

In this sample, this clone turned up a few times. The chain couples TRBV11-2 to TRBJ2-7; D is undetermined. The V and J ends lost 5 bases and 3 bases respectively, with 11 bases between them. CDR3 length: 13 amino acids. Germline CDR1 is SGHAT and CDR2 is FQNNGV. Here the CDR3 reads CASSRTAIYEQYF. The CDR3 DNA follows: TGTGCCAGCAGCCGGACGGCGATCTACGAGCAGTACTTC.

This sequence joins TRBV28 and TRBJ1-5; D might be TRBD1 (6 bases). Germline V CDR1 and CDR2: MDHEN, SYDVKM. Trimming cost V 7 bases and J 3 bases, with 10 bases left between them. The CDR3 spans 13 residues. The CDR3 DNA follows: TGTGCCAGCACGGACAGTTACAATCAGCCCCAGCATTTT. Translated: CASTDSYNQPQHF.

The chain recombines TRBV29-1 with TRBJ2-3, with D possibly being TRBD2 (5 bases). This CDR3 spans 13 amino acids. V was cut by 3 bases and J by 5 bases, with 12 bases left in between. Germline V lookup: CDR1 SQVTM, CDR2 ANQGSEA. CDR3 sequence (DNA): TGCAGCGTTGATCGGGGAATGGAAGATACGCAGTATTTT. Its protein product is CSVDRGMEDTQYF.

This clone showed up just a few times. The chain is built from TRBV27 and TRBJ2-2; the match to TRBD1 covers 8 bases. Germline CDR1 reads MNHEY; CDR2 reads SMNVEV (reference sequence). The CDR3 is made up of 14 amino acids. J was trimmed by 6 bases and V by 5 bases; bases with no gene match: 5. The CDR3 DNA sequence: TGTGCCAGCAGTCCTGGACAGGGAGCCGGGGAGCTGTTTTTT. It translates to CASSPGQGAGELFF.

The genes are TRBV6-5 and TRBJ1-2; 8 bases match TRBD1. With 7 bases clipped from V and 1 base from J, the junction kept 8 bases outside the gene matches. This CDR3 has 15 amino acids. From germline, CDR1 is MNHEY and CDR2 SVGAGI. In nucleotides, the CDR3 is TGTGCCAGCAATCCAGAAGGACAGGGTAACTATGGCTACACCTTC. This sequence encodes CASNPEGQGNYGYTF.

The chain employs TRBV11-2 and TRBJ2-7; no clear D. V was cut by 4 bases and J by 0 bases, with 13 bases left in between. This CDR3 region has 15 residues. In germline, CDR1 is SGHAT, CDR2 FQNNGV. The CDR3 is CASSSAGYSSYEQYF. The DNA of the CDR3 is TGTGCCAGCAGCTCCGCCGGGTATAGCTCCTACGAGCAGTACTTC. The variable domain in full, with the rest retrieved from reference TRBV11-2 and TRBJ2-7, is EAGVAQSPRYKIIEKRQSVAFWCNPISGHATLYWYQQILGQGPKLLIQFQNNGVVDDSQLPKDRFSAERLKGVDSTLKIQPAKLEDSAVYLCASSSAGYSSYEQYFGPGTRLTVT.

This clone was counted a few times. The chain uses TRBV6-2 or TRBV6-3 and TRBJ2-2; no definite D call. This CDR3 spans 13 amino acids. Germline values: CDR1 MNHEY, CDR2 SVGEGT. Trimming removed 4 bases at V and 3 bases at J, with 6 bases between. The CDR3 DNA reads as TGTGCCAGCAGTTTTACCTACACCGGGGAGCTGTTTTTT. Protein product: CASSFTYTGELFF.

The chain's CDR3 is CASIKEWTGGIDEQYF. CDR3 nucleotides: TGTGCCAGCATTAAGGAGTGGACAGGGGGCATCGACGAGCAGTACTTC. The J gene is TRBJ2-7, the V gene TRBV2, with 11 bases matching TRBD1. Per germline, CDR1 SNHLY and CDR2 FYNNEI. The CDR3 consists of 16 residues. V shed 7 bases and J 5 bases; nucleotides not matched to a gene: 13.

The chain has TRBV6-6 and TRBJ2-7; D possibly corresponds to TRBD2 (7 bases). The CDR3 is 16 residues long. Trimming removed 0 bases from V and 4 bases from J, with 16 bases in between. The germline CDR1 and CDR2 sequences are MNHNY and SVGAGI (reference sequence). CDR3 loop: CASSYSQGRGRYEQYF. DNA of the CDR3: TGTGCCAGCAGTTACTCGCAGGGGAGGGGCAGATACGAGCAGTACTTC.

The chain uses TRBV6-2 or TRBV6-3 and TRBJ2-7; D possibly corresponds to TRBD2 (6 bases). V was trimmed by 3 bases and J by 0 bases, leaving 9 bases between them. This CDR3 spans 14 amino acids. Germline loops: CDR1 MNHEY, CDR2 SVGEGT. The CDR3 sequence is CASSYLGGSYEQYF. DNA of the CDR3: TGTGCCAGCAGTTATCTGGGGGGCTCCTACGAGCAGTACTTC.